This T cell receptor (beta chain) appears in the sequencing data of a study of blood T cell repertoires in COVID-19. After removal of 5 bases from V and 5 bases from J, the junction contained 9 bases not matched to a gene. The CDR3 is 15 amino acids. In germline, CDR1 is SGHAT, CDR2 FQNNGV. The table came from immunoSEQ multiplex PCR; TCRdb's copy has only in-frame clones and leaves some out. Of under 300,000 clones detected, 89% appear once; the ten largest clones hold 3.5% to 5.5%. This TCR came from a woman aged 40 to 50 who had recovered from COVID-19. The sample taken for sequencing was peripheral blood. This chain connects TRBV11-2 to TRBJ2-1, with 7 bases identical to TRBD1. The CDR3 protein is CASSVQGPENNEQFF. CDR3 DNA: TGTGCCAGCAGCGTACAGGGGCCAGAGAACAATGAGCAGTTCTTC.